This TCR beta chain stems from a study of T cell clonotyping in hematopoietic cell transplantation. For the study at large: Cytoreduction preceded collection of pretransplant recipient samples. Study-wide points: Cells were unsorted, so CD4 and CD8 contributions were not separated. Broader posttransplant TCR repertoire diversity was predicted by graft donor and pretransplant recipient Inverse Simpson Index values.

Indicated time point: recipient sample about 28 days before transplant, after cytoreduction. Germline CDR1 and CDR2: MDHEN and SYDVKM. After removal of 10 bases from V and 4 bases from J, the junction contained 1 base not matched to a gene. There are 11 residues in the CDR3. Produced via immunoSEQ multiplex PCR; TCRdb's table is partial and in-frame only. The table lists around 7,000 clones, 88% of them singletons. In the case of this clone: The antigen is not known.

This specimen was peripheral blood mononuclear cells, taken before stem cell transplant. This TCR was sampled from a man aged 25-45 years with acute myeloid leukemia. Some clones in this sample may be carry-over from other donors' samples. The rearrangement uses TRBV28 and TRBJ2-1, with TRBD2 matching 7 bases. The CDR3 DNA is TGTGCCACCGGGAGGTACAATGAGCAGTTCTTC. As protein: CATGRYNEQFF.